This T cell receptor (beta chain) was captured in a study of T cells in Graves' hyperthyroidism and ophthalmopathy. V was shortened by 8 bases and J by 4 bases, with 12 bases between the two germline ends. Germline V lookup: CDR1 MDHEN, CDR2 SYDVKM. CDR3 size: 14 residues. General study results and limits: Most clonotypes expanded in the thyroid (above 0.001) were also present in blood.

What was amplified from RNA transcripts were TCR beta CDR3 regions. HTBI primers drove first-round RT-PCR of the TCR CDR3. In TCRdb, the multiplex PCR reads were re-called with MiXCR into one record per CDR3 protein. The data show 350,000 to 450,000 distinct CDR3 sequences, over 13% seen once. As for this clonotype: What it binds is not known.

This TCR was recovered from a man aged 45 to 65 with Graves' ophthalmopathy. J is TRBJ1-6 and V is TRBV28; tentatively, D is TRBD1 (5 bases). The sequenced sample was blood. Here the CDR3 reads CASVLDRYNSPLHF. In DNA form, the CDR3 reads TGTGCCAGCGTCCTAGACAGATATAATTCACCCCTCCACTTT.